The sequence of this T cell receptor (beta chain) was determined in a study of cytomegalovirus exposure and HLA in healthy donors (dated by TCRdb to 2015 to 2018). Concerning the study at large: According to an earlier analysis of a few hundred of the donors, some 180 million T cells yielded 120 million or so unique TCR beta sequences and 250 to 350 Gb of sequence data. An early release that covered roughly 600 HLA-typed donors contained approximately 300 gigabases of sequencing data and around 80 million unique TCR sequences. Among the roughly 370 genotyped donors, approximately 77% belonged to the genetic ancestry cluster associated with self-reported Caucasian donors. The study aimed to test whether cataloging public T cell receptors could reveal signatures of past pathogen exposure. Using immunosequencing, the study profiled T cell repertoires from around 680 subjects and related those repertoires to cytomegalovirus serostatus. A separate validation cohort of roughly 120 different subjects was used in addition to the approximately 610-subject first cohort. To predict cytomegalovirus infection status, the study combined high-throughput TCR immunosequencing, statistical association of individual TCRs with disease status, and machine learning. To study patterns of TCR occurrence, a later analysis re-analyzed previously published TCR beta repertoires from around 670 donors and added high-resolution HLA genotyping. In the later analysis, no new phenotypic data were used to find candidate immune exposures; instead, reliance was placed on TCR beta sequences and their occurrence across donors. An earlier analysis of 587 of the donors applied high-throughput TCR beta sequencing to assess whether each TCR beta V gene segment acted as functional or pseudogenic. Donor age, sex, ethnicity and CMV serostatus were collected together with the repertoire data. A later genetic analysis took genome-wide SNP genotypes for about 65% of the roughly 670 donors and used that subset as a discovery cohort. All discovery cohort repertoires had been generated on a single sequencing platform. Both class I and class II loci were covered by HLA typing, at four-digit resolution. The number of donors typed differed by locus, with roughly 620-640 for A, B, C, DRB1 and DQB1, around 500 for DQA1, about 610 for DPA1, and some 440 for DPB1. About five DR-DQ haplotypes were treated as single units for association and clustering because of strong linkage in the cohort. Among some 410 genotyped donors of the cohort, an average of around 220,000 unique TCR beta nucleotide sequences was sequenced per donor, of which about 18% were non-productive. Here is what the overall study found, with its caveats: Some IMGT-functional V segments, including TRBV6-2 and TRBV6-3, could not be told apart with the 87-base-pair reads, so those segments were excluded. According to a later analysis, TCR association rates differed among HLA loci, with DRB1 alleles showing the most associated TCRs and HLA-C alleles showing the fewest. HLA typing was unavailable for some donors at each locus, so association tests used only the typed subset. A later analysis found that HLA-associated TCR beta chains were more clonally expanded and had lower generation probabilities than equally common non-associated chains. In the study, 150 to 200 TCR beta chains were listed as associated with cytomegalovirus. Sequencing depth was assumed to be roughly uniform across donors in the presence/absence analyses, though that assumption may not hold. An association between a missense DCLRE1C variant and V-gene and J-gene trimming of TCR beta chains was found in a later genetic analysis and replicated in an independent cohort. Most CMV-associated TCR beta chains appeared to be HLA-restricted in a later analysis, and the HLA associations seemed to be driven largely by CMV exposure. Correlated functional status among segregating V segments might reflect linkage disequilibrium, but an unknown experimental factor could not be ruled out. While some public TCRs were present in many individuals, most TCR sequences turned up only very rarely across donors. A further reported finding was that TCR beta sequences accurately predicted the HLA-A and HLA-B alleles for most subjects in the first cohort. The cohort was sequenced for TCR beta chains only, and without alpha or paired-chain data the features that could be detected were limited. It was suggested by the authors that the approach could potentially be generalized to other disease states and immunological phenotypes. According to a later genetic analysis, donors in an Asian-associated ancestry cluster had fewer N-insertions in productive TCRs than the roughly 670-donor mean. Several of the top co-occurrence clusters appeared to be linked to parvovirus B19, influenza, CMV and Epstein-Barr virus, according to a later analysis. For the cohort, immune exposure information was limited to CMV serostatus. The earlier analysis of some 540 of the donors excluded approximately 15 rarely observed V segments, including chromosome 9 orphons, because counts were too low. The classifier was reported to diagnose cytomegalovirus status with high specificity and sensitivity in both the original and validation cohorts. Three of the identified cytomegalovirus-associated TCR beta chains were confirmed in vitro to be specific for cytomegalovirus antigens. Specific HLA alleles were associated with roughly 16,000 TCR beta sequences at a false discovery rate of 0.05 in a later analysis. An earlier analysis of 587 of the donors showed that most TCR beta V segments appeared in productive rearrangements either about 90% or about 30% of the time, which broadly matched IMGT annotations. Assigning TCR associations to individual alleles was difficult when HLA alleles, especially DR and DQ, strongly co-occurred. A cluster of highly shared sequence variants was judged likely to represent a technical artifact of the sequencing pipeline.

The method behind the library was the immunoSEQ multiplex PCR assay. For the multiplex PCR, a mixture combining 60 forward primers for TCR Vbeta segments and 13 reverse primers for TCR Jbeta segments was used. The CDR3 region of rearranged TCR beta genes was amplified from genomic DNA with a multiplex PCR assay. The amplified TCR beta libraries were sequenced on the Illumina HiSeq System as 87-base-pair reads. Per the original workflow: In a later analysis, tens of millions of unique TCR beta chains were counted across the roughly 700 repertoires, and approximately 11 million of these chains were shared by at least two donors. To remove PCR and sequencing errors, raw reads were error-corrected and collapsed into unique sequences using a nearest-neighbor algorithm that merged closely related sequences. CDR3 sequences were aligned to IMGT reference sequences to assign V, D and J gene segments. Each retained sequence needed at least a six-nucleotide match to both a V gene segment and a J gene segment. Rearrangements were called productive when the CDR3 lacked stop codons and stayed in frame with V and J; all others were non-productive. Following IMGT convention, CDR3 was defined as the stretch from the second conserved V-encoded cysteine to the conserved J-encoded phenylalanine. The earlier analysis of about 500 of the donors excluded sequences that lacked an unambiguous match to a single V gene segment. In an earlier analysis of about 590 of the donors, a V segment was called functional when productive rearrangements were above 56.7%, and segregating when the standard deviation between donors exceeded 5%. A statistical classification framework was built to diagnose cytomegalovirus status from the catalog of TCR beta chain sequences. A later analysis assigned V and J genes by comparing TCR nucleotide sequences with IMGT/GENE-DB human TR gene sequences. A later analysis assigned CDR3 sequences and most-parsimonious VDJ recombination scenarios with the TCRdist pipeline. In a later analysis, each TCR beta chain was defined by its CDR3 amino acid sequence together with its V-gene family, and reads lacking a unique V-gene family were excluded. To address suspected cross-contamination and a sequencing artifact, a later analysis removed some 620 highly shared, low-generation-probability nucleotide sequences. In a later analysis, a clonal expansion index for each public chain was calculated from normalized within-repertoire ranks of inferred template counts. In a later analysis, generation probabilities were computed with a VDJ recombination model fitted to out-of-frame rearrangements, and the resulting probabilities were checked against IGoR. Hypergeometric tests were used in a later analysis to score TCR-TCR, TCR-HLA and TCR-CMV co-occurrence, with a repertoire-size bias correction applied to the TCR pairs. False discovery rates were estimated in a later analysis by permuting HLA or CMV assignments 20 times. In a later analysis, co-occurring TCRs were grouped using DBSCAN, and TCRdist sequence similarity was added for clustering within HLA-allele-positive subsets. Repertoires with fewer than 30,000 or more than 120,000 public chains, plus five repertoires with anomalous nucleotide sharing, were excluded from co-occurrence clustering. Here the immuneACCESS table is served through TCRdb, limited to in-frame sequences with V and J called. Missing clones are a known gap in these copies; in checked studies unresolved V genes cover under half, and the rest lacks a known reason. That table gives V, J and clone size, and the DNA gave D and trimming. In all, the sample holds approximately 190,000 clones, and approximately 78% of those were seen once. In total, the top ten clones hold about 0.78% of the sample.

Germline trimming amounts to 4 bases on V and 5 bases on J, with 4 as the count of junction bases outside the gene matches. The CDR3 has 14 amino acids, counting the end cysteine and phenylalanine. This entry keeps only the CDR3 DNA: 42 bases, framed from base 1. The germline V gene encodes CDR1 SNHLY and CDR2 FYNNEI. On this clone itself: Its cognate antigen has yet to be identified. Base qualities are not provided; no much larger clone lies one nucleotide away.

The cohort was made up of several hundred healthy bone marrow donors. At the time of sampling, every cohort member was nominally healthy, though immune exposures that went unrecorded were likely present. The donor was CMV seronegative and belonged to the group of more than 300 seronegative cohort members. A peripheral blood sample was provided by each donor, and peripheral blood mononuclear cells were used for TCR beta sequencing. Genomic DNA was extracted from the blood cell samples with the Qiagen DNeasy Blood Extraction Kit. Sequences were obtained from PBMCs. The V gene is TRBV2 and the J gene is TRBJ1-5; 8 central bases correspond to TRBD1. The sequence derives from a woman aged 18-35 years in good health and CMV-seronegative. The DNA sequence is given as TGTGCCAGCAGTGTGGACAGGGACTATCAGCCCCAGCATTTT. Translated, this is CASSVDRDYQPQHF.